Listed here are 10 T cell receptor beta chains from one sample, sequenced in a study of blood T cell repertoires in COVID-19. TCRdb's table, derived via immunoSEQ multiplex PCR, lists solely in-frame clones and lacks some. The table has about 260,000 clones, about 91% seen once. Sample: PBMCs or T cells enriched from blood (not recorded which). Receptor source: a man aged 40-50 years who had been exposed to COVID-19.

V and J are TRBV6-5 and TRBJ1-2; no clear D. V lost 0 bases to trimming and J lost 2 bases, with 4 bases between them. This CDR3 contains 13 residues. Germline lookup yields CDR1 MNHEY and CDR2 SVGAGI. CDR3 DNA: TGTGCCAGCAGTTACTCACAGAACTATGGCTACACCTTC. As protein: CASSYSQNYGYTF.

The chain has TRBV28 and TRBJ1-5; TRBD1 matches at 8 bases. CDR1 MDHEN and CDR2 SYDVKM come from the germline V gene. The CDR3 is made up of 12 amino acids. Trimming cost V 6 bases and J 16 bases; bases outside gene matches: 11. In DNA form, the CDR3 reads TGTGCCAGCAGCCAGGACAGGGTTTCAATTCATTTT. Translating gives CASSQDRVSIHF. The whole variable domain, remainder taken from reference TRBV28 and TRBJ1-5, is DVKVTQSSRYLVKRTGEKVFLECVQDMDHENMFWYRQDPGLGLRLIYFSYDVKMKEKGDIPEGYSVSREKKERFSLILESASTNQTSMYLCASSQDRVSIHFGDGTRLSIL.

V gene TRBV24-1 combines with J gene TRBJ2-5; 7 bases are shared with TRBD1. V trimming: 6 bases; J trimming: 1 base; junction bases outside the gene matches: 1. Germline-derived CDR1 and CDR2 are KGHDR and SFDVKD. CDR3 length: 13 amino acids. The CDR3 DNA reads as TGTGCCACCAGTACAGGGGTCCAAGAGACCCAGTACTTC. Its protein is CATSTGVQETQYF.

The V call is TRBV19, the J call TRBJ2-7, with D possibly TRBD2 on 5 matching bases. Trimming stripped 5 bases from V and 2 bases from J, with 16 bases between. The CDR3 extends over 15 amino acids. The germline gives CDR1 LNHDA, CDR2 SQIVND (reference sequence). In nucleotides, the CDR3 is TGTGCCAGTAGTGCGGGTCGAACAGAGACCTACGAGCAGTACTTC. It specifies CASSAGRTETYEQYF.

The V and J genes are TRBV7-2 and TRBJ2-1, with TRBD2 as a possible D gene (6 bases). Per the germline V gene, CDR1 is SGHTA and CDR2 is FQGNSA. The ends were cut back, 1 base at V and 9 bases at J, with 10 bases in the middle. The CDR3 contains 13 residues. The CDR3 region is CASSLGYGSEQFF. The CDR3 DNA reads TGTGCCAGCAGCTTAGGATACGGGAGTGAGCAGTTCTTC.

The genes are TRBV14 and TRBJ2-7; D is undetermined. This CDR3 region has 13 residues. Germline loops: CDR1 SGHDN, CDR2 FVKESK. V was trimmed by 6 bases and J by 3 bases, leaving 12 bases between them. The CDR3 nucleotides are TGTGCCAGCAGTTTAGATTTCTTCTACGAGCAGTACTTC. Translating gives CASSLDFFYEQYF.

The chain uses TRBV3-1 (or the pseudogene TRBV3-2) and TRBJ2-3, with 8 bases lining up with TRBD1. The junction had 6 bases not matched to a gene; V was cut back by 4 bases and J by 0 bases. The CDR3 has 16 amino acids. From germline, CDR1 is LGHDT and CDR2 YNNKEL (reference sequence). In DNA, the CDR3 is TGTGCCAGCAGCCGGCAAGGACAGGGTAGCACAGATACGCAGTATTTT. Its translation: CASSRQGQGSTDTQYF.

The rearrangement joins TRBV19 to TRBJ1-5; D gene unclear. Per germline, CDR1 LNHDA and CDR2 SQIVND (reference sequence). Trimming removed 4 bases at V and 5 bases at J, with 12 bases between. The CDR3 extends over 14 amino acids. CDR3 sequence: CASSRAAQHQPQHF. Here the CDR3 DNA reads TGTGCCAGTAGTAGGGCAGCCCAACATCAGCCCCAGCATTTT.

The rearrangement joins TRBV12-5 to TRBJ1-1; TRBD1 matches 8 bases. The CDR3 consists of 13 residues. CDR1 is LGHNT and CDR2 is FRNRAP in the germline V gene. Trimming at V came to 7 bases and at J to 6 bases, leaving 7 bases not matched to a gene. CDR3 sequence reads: CASELTGEAEAFF. CDR3 DNA: TGTGCTAGTGAATTGACAGGGGAGGCTGAAGCTTTCTTT.

The chain is built from TRBV7-8 and TRBJ2-3; 7 bases are shared with TRBD1. This CDR3 spans 17 amino acids. Looked up from germline, CDR1 is SGHVS and CDR2 is FQNEAQ. V gave up 2 bases and J gave up 2 bases; unmatched junction bases: 10. The DNA for the CDR3 is TGTGCCAGCAGCTTATGGGGGCCAGGGACAGACACAGATACGCAGTATTTT. The encoded protein is CASSLWGPGTDTDTQYF.